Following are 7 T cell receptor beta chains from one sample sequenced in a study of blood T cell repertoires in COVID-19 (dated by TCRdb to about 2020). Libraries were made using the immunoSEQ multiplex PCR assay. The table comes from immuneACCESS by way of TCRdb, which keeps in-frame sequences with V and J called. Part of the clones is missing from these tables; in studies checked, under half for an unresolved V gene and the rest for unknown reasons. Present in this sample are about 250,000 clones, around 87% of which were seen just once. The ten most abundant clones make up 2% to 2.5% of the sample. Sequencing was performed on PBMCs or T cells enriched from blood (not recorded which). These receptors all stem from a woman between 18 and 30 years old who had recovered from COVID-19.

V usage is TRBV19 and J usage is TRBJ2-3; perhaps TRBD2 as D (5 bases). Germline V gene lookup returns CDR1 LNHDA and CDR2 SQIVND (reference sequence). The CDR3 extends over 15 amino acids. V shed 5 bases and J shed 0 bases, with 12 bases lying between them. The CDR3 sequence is CASSGFEGSTDTQYF. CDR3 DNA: TGTGCCAGTAGTGGGTTTGAGGGTAGCACAGATACGCAGTATTTT.

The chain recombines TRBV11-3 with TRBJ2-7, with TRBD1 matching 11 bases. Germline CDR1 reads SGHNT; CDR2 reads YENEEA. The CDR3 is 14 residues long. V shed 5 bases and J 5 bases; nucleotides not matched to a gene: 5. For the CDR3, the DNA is TGTGCCAGCAGCCACCGGGACAGGGGGAACGAGCAGTACTTC. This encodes CASSHRDRGNEQYF.

This CDR3 is CASSPTGVGETQYF. Here the CDR3 DNA reads TGTGCCAGCAGTCCAACAGGGGTTGGGGAGACCCAGTACTTC. The V and J genes are TRBV6-5 and TRBJ2-5; 7 nucleotides match TRBD1. Germline loops: CDR1 MNHEY, CDR2 SVGAGI. The CDR3 spans 14 residues. V dropped 5 bases and J dropped 5; count of bases not matched to a gene: 8.

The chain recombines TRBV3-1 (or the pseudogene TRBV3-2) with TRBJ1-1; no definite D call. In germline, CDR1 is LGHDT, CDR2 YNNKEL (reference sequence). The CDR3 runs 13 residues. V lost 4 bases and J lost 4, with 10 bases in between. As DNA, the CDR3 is TGTGCCAGCAGCCCACTAGCAGGCACTGAAGCTTTCTTT. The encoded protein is CASSPLAGTEAFF.

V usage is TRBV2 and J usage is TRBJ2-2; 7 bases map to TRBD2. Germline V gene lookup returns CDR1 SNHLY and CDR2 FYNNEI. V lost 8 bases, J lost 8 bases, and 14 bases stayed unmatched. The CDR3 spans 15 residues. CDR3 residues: CASVSGGRIDGELFF. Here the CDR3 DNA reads TGTGCCAGCGTTTCGGGGGGTCGGATAGATGGGGAGCTGTTTTTT.

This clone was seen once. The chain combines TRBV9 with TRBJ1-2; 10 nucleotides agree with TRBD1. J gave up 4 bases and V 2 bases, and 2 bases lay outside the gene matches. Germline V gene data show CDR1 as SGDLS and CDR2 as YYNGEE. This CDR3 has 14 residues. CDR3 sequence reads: CASSVRQGAYGYTF. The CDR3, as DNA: TGTGCCAGCAGCGTGCGACAGGGGGCCTATGGCTACACCTTC.

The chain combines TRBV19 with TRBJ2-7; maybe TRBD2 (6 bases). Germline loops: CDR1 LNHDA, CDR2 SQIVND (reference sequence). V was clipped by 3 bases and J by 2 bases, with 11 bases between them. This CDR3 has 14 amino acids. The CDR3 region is CASSIGTFTYEQYF. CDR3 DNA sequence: TGTGCCAGTAGTATCGGGACTTTTACCTACGAGCAGTACTTC.